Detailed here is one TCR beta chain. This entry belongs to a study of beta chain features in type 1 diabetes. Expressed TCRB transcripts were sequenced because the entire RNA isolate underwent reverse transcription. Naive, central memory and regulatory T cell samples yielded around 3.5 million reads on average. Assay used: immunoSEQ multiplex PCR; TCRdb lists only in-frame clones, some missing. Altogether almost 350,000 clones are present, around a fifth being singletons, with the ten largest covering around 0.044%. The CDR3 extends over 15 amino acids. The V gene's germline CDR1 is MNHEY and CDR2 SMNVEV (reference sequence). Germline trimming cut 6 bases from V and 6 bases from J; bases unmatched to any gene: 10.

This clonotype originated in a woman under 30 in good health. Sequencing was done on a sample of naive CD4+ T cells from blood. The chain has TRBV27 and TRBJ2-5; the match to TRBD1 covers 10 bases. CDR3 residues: CASSHGRTGGKTQYF. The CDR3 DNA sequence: TGTGCCAGCAGCCACGGAAGGACAGGGGGAAAGACCCAGTACTTC.